The TCR beta chain described here comes from a study of CD8 T cells in ankylosing spondylitis. Overall study results and limits: Apparently characteristic of ankylosing spondylitis blood was a TCR beta motif (eight highly homologous variants).

J lost 4 bases, V lost 4 bases, and 4 bases had no gene match. The length of the CDR3 is 14 residues. Each TCR beta library was made by quantitative 5'-RACE that incorporated molecular barcodes. TCRdb reanalysed the 5' RACE reads using MiXCR and keeps one entry per CDR3 protein. The data contain 500,000 to 650,000 distinct CDR3 sequences, approximately 5.3% of them singletons. This clonotype was counted at least ten times. The antigen is undetermined. This TCR derives from a male donor with ankylosing spondylitis. Sequencing was done on a sample of blood, either unsorted or a sorted T cell fraction (not recorded which). The chain combines TRBV12-3 or TRBV12-4 with TRBJ1-3; 7 nucleotides agree with TRBD1. The CDR3 spells CASSSLDRGNTIYF. The CDR3 nucleotides read TGTGCCAGCAGTTCCCTGGACAGGGGAAACACCATATATTTT.